Listed here are 4 T cell receptor beta chains from one sample, sequenced in a study of radiation and T cells in renal cell carcinoma. Assay used: immunoSEQ multiplex PCR; TCRdb lists only in-frame clones, some missing. The repertoire holds around 75,000 clones, with 82% as singletons. This sample's time point: blood 2 weeks post-SBRT. As to treatment: 15 Gy SBRT to primary tumor, nephrectomy 4 weeks later. Sequencing used blood, obtained from a patient whose treatment included radiotherapy and nephrectomy. The receptors originated from a man between 60 and 75 years old with renal cell carcinoma.

The chain carries TRBV11-2 and TRBJ2-7; D gene unclear. Germline loops: CDR1 SGHAT, CDR2 FQNNGV. V dropped 4 bases and J dropped 6 bases, with 19 bases sitting between them. The CDR3 loop spans 15 amino acids. In DNA, the CDR3 is TGTGCCAGCAGCTCAGTCCGCCAACTGACTGGCGAGCAGTACTTC. It yields the protein CASSSVRQLTGEQYF. The full variable domain, with the rest looked up from reference TRBV11-2 and TRBJ2-7, is EAGVAQSPRYKIIEKRQSVAFWCNPISGHATLYWYQQILGQGPKLLIQFQNNGVVDDSQLPKDRFSAERLKGVDSTLKIQPAKLEDSAVYLCASSSVRQLTGEQYFGPGTRLTVT.

Only a few counts were recorded for this clone. The chain employs TRBV14 and TRBJ2-3, with D uncertain. CDR1 and CDR2 (germline): SGHDN, FVKESK. Trimming shortened V by 5 bases and J by 6 bases, and 12 bases separated the two germline ends. The length of the CDR3 is 13 residues. CDR3 in amino acids: CASSLIASDTQYF. The CDR3 nucleotides are TGTGCCAGCAGCTTAATAGCTTCGGATACGCAGTATTTT.

The J gene is TRBJ2-2, the V gene TRBV19; D gene unclear. The V gene lost 2 bases and the J gene lost 0 bases, with 7 bases spanning the gap. The CDR3 is 15 residues long. Germline V CDR1 and CDR2: LNHDA, SQIVND (reference sequence). CDR3 DNA sequence: TGTGCCAGTAGTATAACCAGCGCGAACACCGGGGAGCTGTTTTTT. Residues: CASSITSANTGELFF.

The chain links TRBV19 to TRBJ1-1; TRBD1 matches 10 bases. In germline, CDR1 is LNHDA, CDR2 SQIVND (reference sequence). The CDR3 length is 15 residues. V shed 4 bases, J shed 5 bases, and the junction held 7 bases outside the gene matches. This chain's CDR3 is CASSTTGGRGTEAFF. As DNA, the CDR3 is TGTGCCAGTAGTACGACAGGGGGCCGGGGGACTGAAGCTTTCTTT.